This TCR beta chain was retrieved from a study of blood T cell repertoires in COVID-19. The age range of participants was about 18 to 90 years, with residence in about 25 US areas. Categorization into cohorts depended on clinical history that participants reported. This clone appeared a single time. The assay was immunoSEQ multiplex PCR, and TCRdb's table has in-frame clones only and misses some. The data show about 210,000 clones, approximately 90% seen once. V shed 6 bases and J 2 bases; nucleotides not matched to a gene: 4. Germline V gene sequence: CDR1 LGHDT, CDR2 YNNKEL (reference sequence). This CDR3 is 14 amino acids long.

This receptor was obtained from a man aged 18 to 35 with acute COVID-19. Sequencing was done on a sample of PBMCs or T cells enriched from blood (not recorded which). The chain employs TRBV3-1 (or the pseudogene TRBV3-2) and TRBJ1-3; 7 nucleotides line up with TRBD1. The CDR3 nucleotides are TGTGCCAGCAGTCCGACAGGGACTGGAAACACCATATATTTT. Translating gives CASSPTGTGNTIYF.